Described below is a single T cell receptor beta chain sequence and its context. Its antigen is as yet unknown. The data stem from a study of T-cell reconstitution after alpha-beta-depleted transplantation in children. Overall study findings and caveats: Newly produced T cells mostly provided counts and TCRbeta diversity after one year, as hyperexpanded clones declined.

Unique molecular identifiers tagged the TCRbeta library. TCRdb ran MiXCR on the PCR reads and lists one entry per CDR3 protein. Found here are fewer than 550,000 distinct CDR3 sequences, approximately 10% of them singletons; the top ten hold 12% to 15%. The germline V gene has CDR1 SQVTM and CDR2 ANQGSEA. The V end was cut by 7 bases, the J end by 5 bases, with 8 bases between. The CDR3 is 11 amino acids. The specimen was PBMCs, mostly from graft donor cells, collected 180 days after TCRalphabeta/CD19-depleted stem cell transplant. The TCR was taken from a female patient between 2 and 15 years old who had a stem cell transplant for aplastic anemia, so the T cells may come from the graft donor. V usage is TRBV29-1 and J usage is TRBJ2-2; D may be TRBD1 or TRBD2 (5 bases each). The CDR3, as DNA: TGCAGCGCCGGGACGACCGGGGAGCTGTTTTTT. It codes for CSAGTTGELFF.